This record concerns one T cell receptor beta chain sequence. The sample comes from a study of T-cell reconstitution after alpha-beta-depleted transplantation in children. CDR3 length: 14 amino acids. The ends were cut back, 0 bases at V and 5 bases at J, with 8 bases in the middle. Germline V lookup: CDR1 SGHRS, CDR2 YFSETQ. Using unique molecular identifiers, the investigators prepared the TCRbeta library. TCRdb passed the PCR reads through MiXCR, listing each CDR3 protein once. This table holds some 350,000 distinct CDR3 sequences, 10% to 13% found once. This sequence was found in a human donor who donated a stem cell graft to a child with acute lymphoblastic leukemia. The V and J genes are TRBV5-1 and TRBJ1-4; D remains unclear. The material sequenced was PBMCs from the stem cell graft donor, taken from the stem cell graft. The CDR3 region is CASSLADRNEKLFF. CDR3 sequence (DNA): TGCGCCAGCAGCTTGGCCGATCGGAATGAAAAACTGTTTTTT.